This passage covers 21 T cell receptor beta chains from one sample sequenced in a study of blood T cell repertoires in COVID-19. Using immunoSEQ multiplex PCR, the repertoire was profiled, and TCRdb retains in-frame clones only, with some absent. The table has some 240,000 clones, around 90% seen once; the top ten hold about 2.1%. Specimen: peripheral blood. These receptors came from a woman aged 55-70 years with COVID-19, enrolled during active disease.

The chain combines TRBV11-3 with TRBJ1-3; 12 nucleotides match TRBD1. The CDR3 is 17 residues long. The germline V gene encodes CDR1 SGHNT and CDR2 YENEEA. The junction had 8 bases not matched to a gene; V was cut back by 7 bases and J by 1 base. The CDR3 DNA reads as TGTGCCAGCAACGCCGCGGGACAGGGGGCGTCTGGAAACACCATATATTTT. Amino acid sequence: CASNAAGQGASGNTIYF.

The chain has TRBV18 and TRBJ2-3; 10 nucleotides agree with TRBD2. The CDR3 is 17 amino acids. CDR1 is KGHSH, CDR2 LQKENI, per germline. With 1 base clipped from V and 4 bases from J, the junction kept 8 bases outside the gene matches. The CDR3 region is CASSPLGGTSVADTQYF. CDR3 nucleotides: TGTGCCAGCTCACCACTGGGAGGGACTAGCGTAGCAGATACGCAGTATTTT.

V gene TRBV5-5 combines with J gene TRBJ2-1; D is possibly TRBD1 (7 bases). The CDR3 covers 15 residues. The germline CDR1 and CDR2 sequences are SGHKS and YYEKEE (reference sequence). V was pared by 4 bases and J by 10 bases, with 21 bases between. DNA for the CDR3: TGTGCCAGCAGCCGGGGGACAGACGGCCCCAGGGAGCAGTTCTTC. The encoded protein is CASSRGTDGPREQFF.

V gene TRBV5-1 combines with J gene TRBJ1-3; no clear D gene. The germline V gene has CDR1 SGHRS and CDR2 YFSETQ. With 2 bases removed from V and 2 bases from J, the gap between germline ends came to 8 bases. This CDR3 is built from 14 residues. The DNA of the CDR3 is TGCGCCAGCAGCTTAGGAGATGCTGGAAACACCATATATTTT. Its protein product is CASSLGDAGNTIYF.

This chain uses TRBV6-4 with TRBJ2-2; 8 bases match TRBD1. With 1 base clipped from V and 1 base from J, the junction kept 2 bases outside the gene matches. Germline values: CDR1 MRHNA, CDR2 SNTAGT. This CDR3 has 16 residues. In nucleotides, the CDR3 is TGTGCCAGCAGTGACTGGGGGACAGGGAACACCGGGGAGCTGTTTTTT. This codes for CASSDWGTGNTGELFF.

The chain combines TRBV4-3 with TRBJ2-3; 7 bases map to TRBD2. After removal of 1 base from V and 3 bases from J, the junction contained 4 bases not matched to a gene. This CDR3 spans 15 amino acids. Germline loops: CDR1 LGHNA, CDR2 YSLEER. CDR3 amino acids: CASSQVAGLTDTQYF. The DNA for the CDR3 is TGCGCCAGCAGCCAAGTCGCGGGACTAACAGATACGCAGTATTTT.

V gene TRBV27 combines with J gene TRBJ1-1, with 8 bases identical to TRBD1. The germline V gene encodes CDR1 MNHEY and CDR2 SMNVEV (reference sequence). The junction had 6 bases not matched to a gene; V was cut back by 4 bases and J by 5 bases. This CDR3 comprises 14 residues. CDR3 loop: CASSSAGGETEAFF. In DNA, the CDR3 is TGTGCCAGCAGTTCGGCAGGGGGCGAGACTGAAGCTTTCTTT.

This clone was counted a single time. The genes are TRBV18 and TRBJ1-5; 7 bases map to TRBD1. CDR1 is KGHSH and CDR2 is LQKENI in the germline V gene. The CDR3 runs 19 residues. The junction had 13 bases not matched to a gene; V was cut back by 2 bases and J by 0 bases. CDR3 sequence: CASSPSRLGQTYSNQPQHF. CDR3 in DNA: TGTGCCAGCTCACCAAGTCGGCTGGGACAGACTTATAGCAATCAGCCCCAGCATTTT. The complete variable domain, with remaining parts taken from reference TRBV18 and TRBJ1-5, reads NAGVMQNPRHLVRRRGQEARLRCSPMKGHSHVYWYRQLPEEGLKFMVYLQKENIIDESGMPKERFSAEFPKEGPSILRIQQVVRGDSAAYFCASSPSRLGQTYSNQPQHFGDGTRLSIL.

V and J are TRBV27 and TRBJ1-2, with TRBD1 matching over 8 bases. Looked up from germline, CDR1 is MNHEY and CDR2 is SMNVEV (reference sequence). Trimming took 5 bases from V and 4 from J; bases not matched to a gene: 12. The length of the CDR3 is 16 residues. The CDR3 DNA follows: TGTGCCAGCAGTCCCAATGCGGACAGGGTGGGCTATGGCTACACCTTC. This codes for CASSPNADRVGYGYTF.

The chain combines TRBV4-1 with TRBJ2-1; TRBD2 aligns across 9 bases. There are 17 residues in the CDR3. Germline V gene sequence: CDR1 MGHRA, CDR2 YSYEKL. With V trimmed by 2 bases and J by 3 bases, 8 bases remained unmatched. The DNA for the CDR3 is TGCGCCAGCAGCCAATCTCCCGGGACTAGCAACTACAATGAGCAGTTCTTC. It encodes CASSQSPGTSNYNEQFF.

V usage is TRBV9 and J usage is TRBJ2-2, with D perhaps TRBD1 (5 bases). Deletions cut 2 bases from V and 4 bases from J, with 12 bases between. CDR1 is SGDLS, CDR2 YYNGEE, per germline. CDR3 length equals 15 residues. In DNA form, the CDR3 reads TGTGCCAGCAGCGTGGAAGGGGTCCTCACCGGGGAGCTGTTTTTT. Translated, it gives CASSVEGVLTGELFF.

The chain joins TRBV6-2 or TRBV6-3 to TRBJ2-5, with D hard to call. In germline, CDR1 is MNHEY, CDR2 SVGEGT. The CDR3 is made up of 11 amino acids. The V gene lost 2 bases and the J gene lost 9 bases, with 7 bases spanning the gap. CDR3 sequence reads: CASSYTEAQYF. The DNA of the CDR3 is TGTGCCAGCAGTTACACCGAGGCCCAGTACTTC.

J is TRBJ1-3 and V is TRBV3-1 (or the pseudogene TRBV3-2), with D possibly matching TRBD1 (6 bases). Germline V gene data show CDR1 as LGHDT and CDR2 as YNNKEL (reference sequence). This CDR3 is built from 14 residues. V was trimmed by 3 bases and J by 4 bases, leaving 10 bases between them. DNA for the CDR3: TGTGCCAGCAGCCAGGGGGCAGTCGGAAACACCATATATTTT. Translated, it gives CASSQGAVGNTIYF.

This clone was picked up one time. The chain has TRBV5-4 and TRBJ2-5, with D unresolved. The V and J ends lost 0 bases and 0 bases respectively, with 6 bases between them. The germline CDR1 and CDR2 sequences are SGHNT and YYREEE (reference sequence). CDR3 length: 14 amino acids. The CDR3 DNA follows: TGTGCCAGCAGCTTGGCCAAAAACCAAGAGACCCAGTACTTC. Amino acids: CASSLAKNQETQYF.

This sequence joins TRBV3-1 (or the pseudogene TRBV3-2) and TRBJ1-2, with D unclear. CDR1 and CDR2 from the germline V gene are LGHDT and YNNKEL (reference sequence). This CDR3 region has 13 residues. V lost 4 bases and J lost 4, with 10 bases in between. The CDR3 sequence: CASSPEGVYGYTF. The CDR3, as DNA: TGTGCCAGCAGCCCCGAGGGTGTCTATGGCTACACCTTC.

V usage is TRBV4-2 and J usage is TRBJ1-5; D unresolved. CDR1 and CDR2 (germline): LGHNA, YNFKEQ. The V gene lost 0 bases and the J gene lost 7 bases, with 16 bases spanning the gap. The CDR3 has 16 amino acids. The CDR3 loop is CASSQDVGTTGQPQHF. The CDR3 bases are TGTGCCAGCAGCCAAGATGTGGGAACCACGGGGCAGCCCCAGCATTTT.

The chain recombines TRBV15 with TRBJ1-1, with TRBD1 matching 7 bases. Trimming removed 4 bases from V and 1 base from J; junction bases left unmatched: 6. The length of the CDR3 is 15 residues. The germline gives CDR1 LNHNV, CDR2 YYDKDF (reference sequence). CDR3 loop: CATSIDRAGNTEAFF. CDR3 coding DNA: TGTGCCACCAGCATTGACAGGGCTGGGAACACTGAAGCTTTCTTT.

The chain links TRBV4-1 to TRBJ1-2; D gene ambiguous. V dropped 1 base and J dropped 2 bases, with 5 bases sitting between them. From germline, CDR1 is MGHRA and CDR2 YSYEKL. CDR3 length: 13 residues. The CDR3 region has the DNA TGCGCCAGCAGCCAAGCACTCAACTATGGCTACACCTTC. Amino acid sequence: CASSQALNYGYTF.

This clone appeared once. The CDR3: CASRRAGGAYEQYF. CDR3 in DNA: TGTGCCAGCAGAAGGGCGGGGGGGGCCTACGAGCAGTACTTC. The V gene is TRBV6-5, the J gene TRBJ2-7; TRBD2 matches at 9 bases. Trimming cost V 6 bases and J 2 bases; bases outside gene matches: 5. The CDR3 length is 14 residues. CDR1 MNHEY and CDR2 SVGAGI come from the germline V gene.

The chain employs TRBV19 and TRBJ1-3; TRBD1 matches at 8 bases. Germline lookup yields CDR1 LNHDA and CDR2 SQIVND (reference sequence). The CDR3 loop spans 14 amino acids. V gave up 8 bases and J gave up 4 bases; unmatched junction bases: 7. The CDR3 loop reads CASSPGQAGNTIYF. DNA of the CDR3: TGTGCCAGTTCTCCGGGACAGGCAGGAAACACCATATATTTT.

The gene calls are TRBV27 and TRBJ2-7; 9 bases agree with TRBD2. The V gene's germline CDR1 is MNHEY and CDR2 SMNVEV (reference sequence). This CDR3 is built from 16 residues. V gave up 6 bases and J gave up 3 bases; unmatched junction bases: 12. This CDR3 reads CASSRGRASGIYEQYF. The CDR3 DNA follows: TGTGCCAGCAGCCGAGGCCGGGCTAGCGGGATCTACGAGCAGTACTTC.